Below are 18 T cell receptor beta chains sequenced from a single sample in a study of CD8 T cells in Susac syndrome. The authors reverse transcribed about 0.5 to 1 ug RNA with random hexamers. MiXCR, applied by TCRdb to the immunoSEQ multiplex PCR reads, yields one record per CDR3 protein. The sample lists approximately 270,000 distinct CDR3 sequences, over 85% occurring once. Source material: CD4+ T cells from PBMCs. These receptors came from a human donor with multiple sclerosis.

The chain links TRBV24-1 to TRBJ1-2, with 8 nucleotides matching TRBD1. V shed 5 bases, J shed 14 bases, and the junction held 6 bases outside the gene matches. Germline loops: CDR1 KGHDR, CDR2 SFDVKD. CDR3 size: 11 residues. Written as DNA, the CDR3 is TGTGCCACCAGTGGGGCAGGGGGCGAAACCTTC. It specifies CATSGAGGETF.

The chain recombines TRBV29-1 with TRBJ2-5; D gene unclear. The germline gives CDR1 SQVTM, CDR2 ANQGSEA. The V and J ends lost 4 bases and 4 bases respectively, with 13 bases between them. This CDR3 contains 13 residues. CDR3 bases: TGCAGCGTTGGGTTTGGGAAAGGAGAGACCCAGTACTTC. Translating it yields CSVGFGKGETQYF.

The chain joins TRBV19 to TRBJ1-5; a possible D gene is TRBD1 (6 bases). V was cut by 3 bases and J by 2 bases, with 11 bases left in between. The CDR3 runs to 15 residues. Per germline, CDR1 LNHDA and CDR2 SQIVND (reference sequence). The CDR3 region has the DNA TGTGCCAGTAGTATTTGGGCAGGGGGCAATCAGCCCCAGCATTTT. Amino acids: CASSIWAGGNQPQHF. Supplemented by reference TRBV19 and TRBJ1-5, the full variable domain reads DGGITQSPKYLFRKEGQNVTLSCEQNLNHDAMYWYRQDPGQGLRLIYYSQIVNDFQKGDIAEGYSVSREKKESFPLTVTSAQKNPTAFYLCASSIWAGGNQPQHFGDGTRLSIL.

The count of this clonotype is one. The V and J genes are TRBV30 and TRBJ1-3; D remains ambiguous. The CDR3 is 13 amino acids. Germline V CDR1 and CDR2: GTSNPN, SVGIG (reference sequence). The V gene lost 5 bases and the J gene lost 0 bases, with 8 bases spanning the gap. In nucleotides, the CDR3 is TGTGCCTGGGACGGGAGCTCTGGAAACACCATATATTTT. Protein: CAWDGSSGNTIYF.

The chain uses TRBV7-8 and TRBJ2-7; 7 bases map to TRBD2. The CDR3 extends over 15 amino acids. Germline assignment: CDR1 SGHVS and CDR2 FQNEAQ. Trimming at V came to 6 bases and at J to 3 bases, leaving 11 bases not matched to a gene. CDR3 protein: CASSFAGTTLYEQYF. DNA for the CDR3: TGTGCCAGCAGTTTTGCCGGGACTACCCTCTACGAGCAGTACTTC.

The chain couples TRBV29-1 to TRBJ2-3; 9 nucleotides line up with TRBD1. Germline CDR1 reads SQVTM; CDR2 reads ANQGSEA. The CDR3 has 15 residues. The junction had 7 bases not matched to a gene; V was cut back by 2 bases and J by 4 bases. This chain's CDR3 is CSVERETGGSDTQYF. CDR3 DNA sequence: TGCAGCGTTGAACGGGAAACAGGGGGCTCAGATACGCAGTATTTT.

This rearrangement joins TRBV6-6 to TRBJ2-7; perhaps TRBD1 as D (6 bases). Trimming removed 0 bases at V and 4 bases at J, with 10 bases between. The CDR3 has 14 amino acids. CDR1 and CDR2 (germline): MNHNY, SVGAGI (reference sequence). The DNA of the CDR3 is TGTGCCAGCAGTTACTCGGCAGGGGCATACGAGCAGTACGTC. It codes for CASSYSAGAYEQYV.

This rearrangement joins TRBV28 to TRBJ1-2; D may be TRBD1 (5 bases). CDR3 length: 12 residues. Germline assignment: CDR1 MDHEN and CDR2 SYDVKM. V was pared by 8 bases and J by 4 bases, with 11 bases between. The CDR3 spells CASGQGVYGYTF. The CDR3 nucleotides read TGTGCCAGCGGCCAAGGGGTCTATGGCTACACCTTC.

This rearrangement joins TRBV4-1 to TRBJ2-1; D may match TRBD1 or TRBD2 (6 bases each). Trimming shortened V by 5 bases and J by 0 bases, and 20 bases separated the two germline ends. The CDR3 consists of 18 residues. Germline V CDR1 and CDR2: MGHRA, YSYEKL. CDR3: CASSEGEAGLGSYNEQFF. The DNA for the CDR3 is TGCGCCAGCAGCGAGGGGGAGGCAGGGCTTGGCTCCTACAATGAGCAGTTCTTC.

V and J are TRBV29-1 and TRBJ2-5; unclear D gene. The V end was cut by 5 bases, the J end by 7 bases, with 11 bases between. The CDR3 has 11 residues. Germline V gives CDR1 SQVTM, CDR2 ANQGSEA. Written as DNA, the CDR3 is TGCAGCGTTCCAAGCCGCGGGACCCAGTACTTC. Amino acid sequence: CSVPSRGTQYF.

The V call is TRBV28, the J call TRBJ1-1; possibly TRBD1 for D (6 bases). The CDR3 is made up of 15 amino acids. Germline CDR1 reads MDHEN; CDR2 reads SYDVKM. Trimming stripped 5 bases from V and 4 bases from J, with 17 bases between. The CDR3: CASSEITGRGTEAFF. CDR3 DNA sequence: TGTGCCAGCAGTGAAATCACAGGGAGGGGCACTGAAGCTTTCTTT. Combining the CDR3 with reference TRBV28 and TRBJ1-1 gives the whole variable domain DVKVTQSSRYLVKRTGEKVFLECVQDMDHENMFWYRQDPGLGLRLIYFSYDVKMKEKGDIPEGYSVSREKKERFSLILESASTNQTSMYLCASSEITGRGTEAFFGQGTRLTVV.

The rearrangement links TRBV12-3 or TRBV12-4 to TRBJ1-1; tentatively, D is TRBD1 (5 bases). Deletions cut 5 bases from V and 1 base from J, with 11 bases between. CDR3 size: 14 residues. In DNA form, the CDR3 reads TGTGCCAGCAGTCCGGGACGGACGAACACTGAAGCTTTCTTT. This sequence encodes CASSPGRTNTEAFF.

The chain couples TRBV27 to TRBJ1-1; D perhaps matches TRBD1 (6 bases). Trimming left V 7 bases short and J 7 bases short, with 19 bases between. Germline-derived CDR1 and CDR2 are MNHEY and SMNVEV (reference sequence). The CDR3 loop spans 14 amino acids. The CDR3 DNA sequence: TGTGCCAGCACCCAAGGGGGGGCCAGGGGTGAAGCTTTCTTT. Protein product: CASTQGGARGEAFF.

This clonotype was seen a few times. The chain has TRBV7-9 and TRBJ2-1; 11 bases map to TRBD1. Germline values: CDR1 SEHNR, CDR2 FQNEAQ (reference sequence). Trimming took 5 bases from V and 6 from J; bases not matched to a gene: 9. The CDR3 sequence is 16 residues long. The DNA for the CDR3 is TGTGCCAGCAGCCCCGGACAGGGGGCAATGGGCAATGAGCAGTTCTTC. This encodes CASSPGQGAMGNEQFF.

The genes are TRBV18 and TRBJ1-1; D unclear. The CDR3 contains 12 residues. V lost 3 bases and J lost 8, with 10 bases in between. Germline V gives CDR1 KGHSH, CDR2 LQKENI. The CDR3 spells CASSPAGLEAFF. CDR3 nucleotides: TGTGCCAGCTCACCGGCAGGCCTGGAAGCTTTCTTT.

The chain recombines TRBV11-2 with TRBJ2-1; D perhaps matches TRBD2 (6 bases). The CDR3 has 16 amino acids. Germline-derived CDR1 and CDR2 are SGHAT and FQNNGV. Trimming took 1 base from V and 3 from J, leaving 13 bases between them. The CDR3 sequence is CASSLVRAGHYNEQFF. In nucleotides, the CDR3 is TGTGCCAGCAGCTTAGTTCGGGCGGGGCACTACAATGAGCAGTTCTTC.

The chain has TRBV6-5 and TRBJ2-7, with 12 bases matching TRBD2. Germline V gives CDR1 MNHEY, CDR2 SVGAGI. After removal of 4 bases from V and 4 bases from J, the junction contained 2 bases not matched to a gene. The CDR3 runs 14 residues. The CDR3 bases are TGTGCCAGCAGTTCAGGACTAGCGGGGTACGAGCAGTACGTC. Translated, it gives CASSSGLAGYEQYV.

V gene TRBV12-3 or TRBV12-4 combines with J gene TRBJ2-3; D is ambiguous. Trimming stripped 4 bases from V and 6 bases from J, with 14 bases between. CDR3 length: 14 residues. CDR3 sequence reads: CASSYGRDADTQYF. The DNA of the CDR3 is TGTGCCAGCAGTTACGGCAGAGATGCGGATACGCAGTATTTT.